This T cell receptor beta chain appears in the sequencing data of a study of pediatric ulcerative colitis. Note on this clone: Antigen: not known.

One to two pinch biopsies were taken from the rectum during colonoscopy. Control subjects, colonoscoped for suspected IBD, had macroscopically and histologically normal endoscopy. The CDR3 loop spans 13 amino acids. Per the germline V gene, CDR1 is SGHTA and CDR2 is FQGNSA. Between the trimmed V and J ends, which lost 4 bases and 3 bases, there was a span of 4 bases. Sequenced by immunoSEQ multiplex PCR; TCRdb stores in-frame clones only, minus some. The sample carries 15,000 to 20,000 clones, 70% to 80% recorded once. Study results and caveats: Acute severe colitis showed lower rectal diversity from clonal expansions.

The sequenced sample consisted of gut tissue. The clonotype was recovered from a boy aged 5 to 17 who was a control in a study of pediatric ulcerative colitis. The rearrangement joins TRBV7-2 to TRBJ2-6, with unresolved D. CDR3 sequence (DNA): TGTGCCAGCAGCTCCTATGGGGCCAACGTCCTGACTTTC. Translated: CASSSYGANVLTF.